The entry below describes one T cell receptor (beta chain). The sample is drawn from a study of CD8 T cells in Susac syndrome. Random-hexamer reverse transcription was applied to about 0.45 to 1 ug RNA. Each CDR3 protein is one row after TCRdb ran MiXCR on the immunoSEQ multiplex PCR reads. The table records some 240,000 distinct CDR3 sequences, about 95% of them present only once. The CDR3 contains 14 residues. The ends were cut back, 5 bases at V and 10 bases at J, with 20 bases in the middle. Germline V CDR1 and CDR2: SGHDN, FVKESK. This rearrangement joins TRBV14 to TRBJ1-1; D may be TRBD1 (6 bases). Sequencing was done on a sample of CD4+ T cells from PBMCs. This receptor was taken from a human donor with Susac syndrome. The CDR3 spells CASSSPAGGRGAFF. In DNA form, the CDR3 reads TGTGCCAGCAGCAGTCCGGCTGGGGGCCGCGGAGCTTTCTTT.